What follows is one T cell receptor beta chain and its context. J gave up 4 bases and V 1 base, and 10 bases lay outside the gene matches. Germline CDR1 reads SGHDT; CDR2 reads YYEEEE. The CDR3 is made up of 18 amino acids. This entry is derived from a study of OX40 agonist ivuxolimab in advanced cancers. Study at large: Patients' therapy was ivuxolimab, an antibody that acts as an agonist of OX40 (CD134). Every 2 weeks, patients received ivuxolimab intravenously, dosed at 0.01 to 10 mg/kg.

Generated by immunoSEQ multiplex PCR, the TCRdb table keeps only in-frame clones and is missing some. The sample shows tens of thousands of clones, approximately 91% of them seen only once. The TCR comes from an adult with an advanced solid tumor such as melanoma, head and neck, liver or kidney cancer. V and J are TRBV5-6 and TRBJ1-6, with 8 bases fitting TRBD1. Specimen: CD4+ or CD8+ T cells sorted from blood, collected in a trial of the OX40 agonist ivuxolimab. The CDR3, as DNA: TGTGCCAGCAGCTTGTCCCCGGACAGGGAGGTGTATAATTCACCCCTCCACTTT. Protein: CASSLSPDREVYNSPLHF.